Each of the 18 T cell receptor beta chains below was sequenced from the same sample in a study of T cells in Graves' hyperthyroidism and ophthalmopathy. Amplification of TCR beta CDR3 regions used RNA as the template. HTBI primers were the set used in a first-round RT-PCR of the TCR CDR3. MiXCR, run by TCRdb on the multiplex PCR reads, gives a single entry per CDR3 protein. The repertoire includes some 720,000 distinct CDR3 sequences, around 17% of them detected once, and under 10% sits in the top ten. The sequenced sample was blood. These TCRs come from a man in his late teens or twenties with Graves' hyperthyroidism.

As for this clonotype: A much larger clone sits a single nucleotide away, making a read error possible. The chain has TRBV5-6 and TRBJ1-1; the D is unclear. Germline loops: CDR1 SGHDT, CDR2 YYEEEE. This CDR3 has 15 residues. This chain's CDR3 is CGSSLSGVGNAEAFF. CDR3 DNA sequence: TGTGGCAGCAGCCTGTCTGGCGTAGGGAACGCTGAAGCTTTCTTT.

This clonotype was picked up many times. This rearrangement joins TRBV7-9 to TRBJ2-1; unclear D gene. V dropped 1 base and J dropped 7 bases, with 11 bases sitting between them. The CDR3 is 14 amino acids. Germline-derived CDR1 and CDR2 are SEHNR and FQNEAQ (reference sequence). The CDR3 here is CASSLETLVNEQFF. CDR3 sequence (DNA): TGTGCCAGCAGCTTAGAGACACTGGTAAATGAGCAGTTCTTC.

This clonotype came up many times. The chain is built from TRBV12-3 or TRBV12-4 and TRBJ2-5, with 11 bases lining up with TRBD1. The CDR3 totals 20 residues. V shed 5 bases, J shed 0 bases, and the junction held 17 bases outside the gene matches. CDR3 nucleotides: TGTGCCAGCAGTCCAACGCCCGGACAGGGGGCGAGGGGGGACCAAGAGACCCAGTACTTC. Its translation is CASSPTPGQGARGDQETQYF.

The CDR3: CSARDQAGIQLEHF. The CDR3 region has the DNA TGCAGTGCTAGAGATCAGGCAGGGATTCAACTAGAGCATTTT. This chain uses TRBV20-1 with TRBJ1-5, with D perhaps matching TRBD1 (5 bases). Germline V CDR1 and CDR2: DFQATT, SNEGSKA (reference sequence). Deletions cut 0 bases from V and 14 bases from J, with 20 bases between. The CDR3 runs to 14 residues.

This clonotype was detected ten times or more. This sequence joins TRBV7-2 and TRBJ2-3; 7 nucleotides line up with TRBD2. CDR1 and CDR2 (germline): SGHTA, FQGNSA. This CDR3 comprises 15 residues. Unmatched junction bases numbered 6, after V lost 0 bases and J lost 6 bases. The CDR3 bases are TGTGCCAGCAGCTTAGCGCGAGGCGGGAGTGATACGCAGTATTTT. It specifies CASSLARGGSDTQYF.

The chain employs TRBV7-9 and TRBJ2-2; D not certain. With 5 bases removed from V and 6 bases from J, the gap between germline ends came to 10 bases. The CDR3 runs to 13 residues. CDR1 is SEHNR, CDR2 FQNEAQ, per germline (reference sequence). CDR3 DNA: TGTGCCAGCAGCCTTCCCGCCCCCGGGGAGCTGTTTTTT. Residues: CASSLPAPGELFF.

This clonotype was seen only a few times. This chain joins TRBV3-1 and TRBJ1-3, with TRBD1 matching over 7 bases. The J segment lost 8 bases and the V segment lost 3 bases, leaving 10 bases of the junction unmatched. This CDR3 spans 15 amino acids. Per the germline V gene, CDR1 is LGHDT and CDR2 is YNNKEL (reference sequence). CDR3 sequence reads: CASSHPEGATDTIYF. The CDR3 DNA follows: TGTGCCAGCAGCCATCCAGAGGGGGCCACAGACACCATATATTTT.

V is TRBV28 and J is TRBJ2-5; D could derive from TRBD1 or TRBD2 (5 bases each). The CDR3 extends over 16 amino acids. The germline V gene has CDR1 MDHEN and CDR2 SYDVKM. Trimming took 6 bases from V and 5 from J, leaving 22 bases between them. The CDR3 protein is CASSLLGTGRPETQYF. CDR3 coding DNA: TGTGCCAGCAGCCTTCTCGGGACCGGGCGCCCGGAGACCCAGTACTTC.

This clonotype occurred a few times. The chain has TRBV11-2 and TRBJ2-6; no firm D call. Trimming left V 3 bases short and J 4 bases short, with 10 bases between. Germline V gives CDR1 SGHAT, CDR2 FQNNGV. This CDR3 has 15 residues. The CDR3 region is CASSFGRSGANVLTF. CDR3 DNA: TGTGCCAGCAGCTTCGGACGGTCCGGGGCCAACGTCCTGACTTTC.

V and J are TRBV12-3 or TRBV12-4 and TRBJ2-7, with D possibly being TRBD1 (5 bases). V was trimmed by 6 bases and J by 6 bases, leaving 18 bases between them. The CDR3 contains 14 residues. The CDR3 nucleotides are TGTGCCAGCAGAACTACAGGAGCCTACGGCGAGCAGTACTTC. It encodes CASRTTGAYGEQYF.

This clonotype has ten or more counts. The V call is TRBV2, the J call TRBJ2-2; weak D call: TRBD1 (6 bases). CDR1 is SNHLY and CDR2 is FYNNEI in the germline V gene. The V gene lost 8 bases and the J gene lost 4 bases, with 14 bases spanning the gap. This CDR3 is 14 amino acids long. The CDR3 is CASGRDILTGELFF. The CDR3 DNA is TGTGCCAGCGGACGGGACATCCTCACCGGGGAGCTGTTTTTT.

The chain employs TRBV19 and TRBJ2-7, with 9 bases lining up with TRBD2. The germline CDR1 and CDR2 sequences are LNHDA and SQIVND (reference sequence). CDR3 size: 18 residues. J lost 2 bases, V lost 3 bases, and 14 bases had no gene match. CDR3: CASSMAPPGASGTYEQYF. CDR3 DNA: TGTGCCAGTAGTATGGCCCCTCCGGGGGCTAGCGGGACCTACGAGCAGTACTTC.

The table lists this clonotype with many counts. The gene calls are TRBV7-2 and TRBJ2-7, with D perhaps TRBD2 (5 bases). The germline V and J ends were trimmed by 5 bases and 5 bases, with 16 bases remaining between them. Germline V gene sequence: CDR1 SGHTA, CDR2 FQGNSA. The CDR3 runs to 14 residues. DNA of the CDR3: TGTGCCAGCAGCCGGGGTAGCTCTCCCCACGAGCAGTACTTC. Translated, it gives CASSRGSSPHEQYF.

The table lists this clonotype with a few counts. This chain connects TRBV6-2 or TRBV6-3 to TRBJ1-6, with TRBD1 matching over 8 bases. The V gene's germline CDR1 is MNHEY and CDR2 SVGEGT. This CDR3 is 17 amino acids long. The V segment lost 0 bases and the J segment 9 bases; nucleotides outside the gene matches: 10. In DNA form, the CDR3 reads TGTGCCAGCAGTTACTCGATCTCCGACAGGGGTTTTTCACCCCTCCACTTT. Amino acids: CASSYSISDRGFSPLHF.

Ten or more counts support this clonotype. The chain is built from TRBV18 and TRBJ2-1; possibly TRBD1 or TRBD2 for D (5 bases each). Between the trimmed V and J ends, which lost 3 bases and 10 bases, there was a span of 13 bases. The CDR3 spans 13 residues. Germline assignment: CDR1 KGHSH and CDR2 LQKENI. CDR3 bases: TGTGCCAGCTCACCCGACATACGGGACGAGCAGTTCTTC. Its protein product is CASSPDIRDEQFF. Looking up the rest from reference TRBV18 and TRBJ2-1 gives the full variable domain: NAGVMQNPRHLVRRRGQEARLRCSPMKGHSHVYWYRQLPEEGLKFMVYLQKENIIDESGMPKERFSAEFPKEGPSILRIQQVVRGDSAAYFCASSPDIRDEQFFGPGTRLTVL.

The chain uses TRBV19 and TRBJ2-2; D is unresolved. V was trimmed by 6 bases and J by 1 base, leaving 9 bases between them. Germline V CDR1 and CDR2: LNHDA, SQIVND (reference sequence). This CDR3 contains 14 residues. DNA for the CDR3: TGTGCCAGTAGGAGGACGGTGAACACCGGGGAGCTGTTTTTT. This encodes CASRRTVNTGELFF.

This clonotype has more than one count but fewer than ten. The V call is TRBV27, the J call TRBJ1-2, with D hard to call. CDR3 length equals 13 residues. Germline CDR1 MNHEY, CDR2 SMNVEV (reference sequence). V lost 6 bases and J 0 bases, leaving 8 bases between the germline ends. The CDR3 spells CASRAGANYGYTF. Here the CDR3 DNA reads TGTGCCAGCAGGGCCGGAGCTAACTATGGCTACACCTTC.

This chain connects TRBV7-2 to TRBJ2-3; 7 nucleotides align to TRBD1. CDR3 length: 13 amino acids. V shed 7 bases and J 6 bases; nucleotides not matched to a gene: 7. CDR1 is SGHTA and CDR2 is FQGNSA in the germline V gene. The CDR3 DNA follows: TGTGCCAGCAAAAGACAGGGAACGGATACGCAGTATTTT. As protein: CASKRQGTDTQYF.